The TCR beta chain described here comes from a study of neurological immune-mediated disorders. Study results and limitations: While HTLV-1-associated myelopathy showed the greatest TCR clonal expansion, multiple sclerosis showed the least, falling below healthy controls. None of the CDR3 amino acid sequences of expanded clones recurred across subjects, suggesting private repertoires in all groups.

This clonotype was seen a handful of times. Its antigen is currently unknown. The CDR3 consists of 16 residues. Germline CDR1 LNHDA, CDR2 SQIVND (reference sequence). Trimming pared 5 bases from V and 1 base from J, leaving 15 bases between. The group of healthy controls was made up of people who were blood bank volunteers in Maryland, USA. Unsorted libraries were derived from 2 million PBMCs stored at -80 C. One entry per CDR3 protein results from TCRdb running MiXCR on the 5' RACE reads. The repertoire holds tens of thousands of distinct CDR3 sequences, with over 9% as singletons. The TCR comes from a man between 35 and 55 years old in good health. The sequenced material came from PBMCs. V gene TRBV19 combines with J gene TRBJ2-1, with D perhaps matching TRBD1 (5 bases). CDR3 sequence: CASSPTSRVSYNEQFF. The CDR3 bases are TGTGCCAGTAGTCCCACTTCCAGGGTATCCTACAATGAGCAGTTCTTC.